The TCR beta chain under discussion was sequenced for a study of T cells after yellow fever vaccination (dated by TCRdb to about 2019). Looking at the study overall: The SMART-Seq v4 Ultra Low Input RNA kit was used to prepare libraries from fractions with low cell numbers. Blood was collected at multiple timepoints before and after primary and secondary immunization, and bulk PBMC replicates and cell subsets were isolated. To follow T-cell clones before and after primary and booster YFV17D yellow fever vaccination, bulk TCR alpha and beta repertoires were sequenced over time. Two healthy male donors, one aged 18 to 29 and one aged 30 to 40 years, were included in the cohort.

This clonotype has only a few counts. What antigen it recognizes has not been identified. Per-base quality was not reported, and no clone a single base away is much larger than it. The treatment or condition label here, explained by the study, means: live attenuated yellow fever vaccine strain. At every blood-draw timepoint, two biological replicates of bulk PBMCs were collected. A standard Ficoll-Paque protocol was used to isolate PBMCs from peripheral blood. RNA was extracted with TriZol from bulk PBMCs, CD4 and CD8 fractions, and dextramer-positive and dextramer-negative fractions. CDR1 and CDR2, looked up from the germline V gene, are SGHTA and FQGNSA. Including the terminal cysteine and phenylalanine, the CDR3 comprises 13 residues. The DNA shown is the 39-base CDR3, in frame from base 1. V was cut back by 4 bases and J by 9 bases, leaving a gap of 10 bases between them. The paper's findings and limits, for the study overall: Because the study included only a couple of donors, the extent to which the findings can be generalized is limited. After the booster, most of the clones that had expanded following primary vaccination were detected again (around 97% of CD4 and 80% to 90% of CD8), which suggests that memory was broadly maintained. FACS-sorted repertoires could contain abundant contaminating clonotypes from the bulk population, so computational filtering was required. A small share of clonotypes was detected in both CD4 and CD8 compartments, with the overlap likely arising from convergent recombination. Compared with the primary T-cell response, the secondary T-cell response was faster but weaker, reaching its peak on day 5 rather than on day 15.

TCR cDNA was synthesized by 5'RACE template switching, through which a universal primer site and unique molecular identifiers were introduced. cDNA synthesis was primed from both the TCR alpha and TCR beta constant segments. Library amplification involved two PCR steps, and the second step added sample barcodes and sequencing adapters. Sequencing of libraries was performed on Illumina HiSeq 2500 (2x100 bp) or NovaSeq (2x150 bp). The original methods were these. MIGEC handled demultiplexing of reads and collapsing into UMI consensus sequences, while MiXCR performed V(D)J alignment. Vaccine-responding clonotypes were defined with edgeR using replicate PBMC samples, requiring FDR below 0.01 and a log2 fold change above 5 up to day 15. Bulk clonotypes were assigned CD4 or CD8 identity according to which sequenced CD4 or CD8 repertoire held them at higher abundance. TCRdb applied fastp at Q25 and MiXCR to the public reads, then kept only in-frame beta chains. One record per CDR3 amino acid sequence lists the most common genes and DNA. TCRdb, not the original authors, processed these V and J calls. This sample is represented by 500,000 to 550,000 distinct CDR3 sequences; less than 25% of them were singletons. About a sixth of the sample comes from the top ten.

The TCR sequence derives from a man between 18 and 35 years old who received the YFV17D yellow fever vaccine. The sample here was PBMCs, taken about 21 days after the first yellow fever vaccination. The rearrangement joined TRBV7-2 to TRBJ1-6; a weak D assignment points to TRBD1 (5 bases agree). Read as DNA, the sequence is TGTGCCAGCAGCTCCCAACAGGTTTCACCCCTCCACTTT. Translated, this is CASSSQQVSPLHF.